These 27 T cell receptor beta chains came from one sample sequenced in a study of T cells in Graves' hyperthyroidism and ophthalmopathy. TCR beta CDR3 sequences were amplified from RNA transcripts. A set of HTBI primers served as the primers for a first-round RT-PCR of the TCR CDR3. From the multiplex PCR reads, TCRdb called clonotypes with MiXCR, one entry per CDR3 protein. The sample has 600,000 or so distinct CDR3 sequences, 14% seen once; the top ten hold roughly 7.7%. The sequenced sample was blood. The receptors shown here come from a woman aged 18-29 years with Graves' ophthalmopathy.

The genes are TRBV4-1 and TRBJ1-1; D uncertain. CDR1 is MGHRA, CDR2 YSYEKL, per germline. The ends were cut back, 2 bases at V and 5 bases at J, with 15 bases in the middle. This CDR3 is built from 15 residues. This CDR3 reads CASSQMPNTGTEAFF. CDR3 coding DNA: TGCGCCAGCAGCCAAATGCCAAATACGGGGACTGAAGCTTTCTTT.

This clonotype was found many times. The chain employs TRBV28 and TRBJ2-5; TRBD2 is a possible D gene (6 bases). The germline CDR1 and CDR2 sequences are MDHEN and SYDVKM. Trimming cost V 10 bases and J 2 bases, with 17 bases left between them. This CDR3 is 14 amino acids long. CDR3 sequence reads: CATQQGGEQETQYF. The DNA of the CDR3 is TGTGCCACACAGCAGGGAGGTGAACAAGAGACCCAGTACTTC.

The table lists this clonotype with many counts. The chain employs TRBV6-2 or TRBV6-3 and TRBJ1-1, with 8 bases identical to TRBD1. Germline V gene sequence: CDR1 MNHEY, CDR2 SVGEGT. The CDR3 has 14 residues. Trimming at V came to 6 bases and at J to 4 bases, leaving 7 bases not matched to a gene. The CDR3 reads CASRDPGGGTEAFF. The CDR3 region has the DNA TGTGCCAGCAGGGACCCAGGGGGCGGCACTGAAGCTTTCTTT.

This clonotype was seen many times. CDR3 sequence (DNA): TGCAGTGCTGGTCCTAGCGGGGGAAGCTCCTACGAGCAGTACTTC. This sequence encodes CSAGPSGGSSYEQYF. V and J are TRBV20-1 and TRBJ2-7, with 10 bases lining up with TRBD2. Germline CDR1 and CDR2: DFQATT and SNEGSKA (reference sequence). The V and J ends lost 5 bases and 0 bases, in that order; junction bases with no gene match: 7. The CDR3 is 15 residues long.

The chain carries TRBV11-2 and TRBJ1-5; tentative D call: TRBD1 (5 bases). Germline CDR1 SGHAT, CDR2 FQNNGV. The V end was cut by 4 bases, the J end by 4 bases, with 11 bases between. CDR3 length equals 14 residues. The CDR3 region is CASSSEGFNQPQHF. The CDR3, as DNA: TGTGCCAGCAGCTCAGAGGGGTTTAATCAGCCCCAGCATTTT.

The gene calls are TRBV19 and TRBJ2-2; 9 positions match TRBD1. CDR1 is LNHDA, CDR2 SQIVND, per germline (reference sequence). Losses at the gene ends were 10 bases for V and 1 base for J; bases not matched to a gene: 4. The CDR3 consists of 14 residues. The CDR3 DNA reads TGTGCCACACGACAGGGGGTGAACACCGGGGAGCTGTTTTTT. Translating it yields CATRQGVNTGELFF.

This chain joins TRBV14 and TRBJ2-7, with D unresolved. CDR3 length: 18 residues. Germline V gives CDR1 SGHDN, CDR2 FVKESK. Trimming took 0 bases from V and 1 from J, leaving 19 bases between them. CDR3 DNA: TGTGCCAGCAGCCAAGATAGTACTGTACGACCATCATCCTACGAGCAGTACTTC. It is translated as CASSQDSTVRPSSYEQYF.

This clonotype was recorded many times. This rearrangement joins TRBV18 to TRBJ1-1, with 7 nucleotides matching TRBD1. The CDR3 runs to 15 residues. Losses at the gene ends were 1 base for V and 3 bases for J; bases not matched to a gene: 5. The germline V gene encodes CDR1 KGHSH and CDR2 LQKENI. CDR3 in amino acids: CASSPRGTDYTEAFF. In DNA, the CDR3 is TGTGCCAGCTCACCACGAGGGACAGACTACACTGAAGCTTTCTTT. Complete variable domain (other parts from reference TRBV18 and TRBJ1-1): NAGVMQNPRHLVRRRGQEARLRCSPMKGHSHVYWYRQLPEEGLKFMVYLQKENIIDESGMPKERFSAEFPKEGPSILRIQQVVRGDSAAYFCASSPRGTDYTEAFFGQGTRLTVV.

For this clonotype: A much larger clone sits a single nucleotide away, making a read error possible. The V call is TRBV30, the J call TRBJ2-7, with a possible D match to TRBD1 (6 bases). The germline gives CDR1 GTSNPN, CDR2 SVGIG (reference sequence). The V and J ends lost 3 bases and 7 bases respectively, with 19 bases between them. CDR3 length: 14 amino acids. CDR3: CAWSLQGGYNEQYF. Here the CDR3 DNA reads TGTGCCTGGAGCCTACAGGGCGGGTATAATGAGCAGTACTTC.

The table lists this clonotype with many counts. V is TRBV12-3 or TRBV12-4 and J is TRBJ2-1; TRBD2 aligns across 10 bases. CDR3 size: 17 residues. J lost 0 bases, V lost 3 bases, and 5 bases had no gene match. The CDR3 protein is CASSFPLAGSSYNEQFF. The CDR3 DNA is TGTGCCAGCAGTTTCCCACTAGCGGGAAGCTCCTACAATGAGCAGTTCTTC.

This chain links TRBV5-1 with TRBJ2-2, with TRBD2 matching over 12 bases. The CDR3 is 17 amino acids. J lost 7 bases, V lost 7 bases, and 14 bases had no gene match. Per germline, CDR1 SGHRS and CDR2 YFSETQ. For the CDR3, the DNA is TGCGCCAGCTCCCATGGGCTAGCGGGAGGGCCTTACGGGGAGCTGTTTTTT. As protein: CASSHGLAGGPYGELFF.

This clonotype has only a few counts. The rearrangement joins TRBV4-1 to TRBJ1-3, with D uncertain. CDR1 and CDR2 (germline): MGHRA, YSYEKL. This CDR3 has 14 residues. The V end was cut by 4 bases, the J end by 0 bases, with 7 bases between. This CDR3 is CASSPINSGNTIYF. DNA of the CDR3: TGCGCCAGCAGCCCAATCAACTCTGGAAACACCATATATTTT.

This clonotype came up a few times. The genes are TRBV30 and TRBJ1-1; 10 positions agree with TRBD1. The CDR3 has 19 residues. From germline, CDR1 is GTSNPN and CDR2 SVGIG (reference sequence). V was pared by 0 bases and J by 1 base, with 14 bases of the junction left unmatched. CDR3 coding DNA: TGTGCCTGGAGTGTTTGGTGGCCCGGGACAGGGGTATCGAACACTGAAGCTTTCTTT. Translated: CAWSVWWPGTGVSNTEAFF.

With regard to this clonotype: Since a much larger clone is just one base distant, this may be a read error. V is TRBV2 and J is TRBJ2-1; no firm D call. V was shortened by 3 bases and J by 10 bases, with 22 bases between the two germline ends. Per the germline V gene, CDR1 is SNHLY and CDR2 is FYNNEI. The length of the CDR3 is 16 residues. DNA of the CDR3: TGTGCCAGCAGTGATGAGGTAGTGGGCTCCCGTGGGGAGCAGTTCTTC. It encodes CASSDEVVGSRGEQFF. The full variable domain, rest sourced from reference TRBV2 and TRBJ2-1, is EPEVTQTPSHQVTQMGQEVILRCVPISNHLYFYWYRQILGQKVEFLVSFYNNEISEKSEIFDDQFSVERPDGSNFTLKIRSTKLEDSAMYFCASSDEVVGSRGEQFFGPGTRLTVL.

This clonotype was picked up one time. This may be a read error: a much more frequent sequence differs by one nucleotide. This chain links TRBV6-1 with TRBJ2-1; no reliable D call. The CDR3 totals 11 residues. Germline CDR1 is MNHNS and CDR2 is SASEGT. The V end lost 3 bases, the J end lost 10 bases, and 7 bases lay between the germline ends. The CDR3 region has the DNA TGTGCCAGCAGTGAGGTGGGGGAGCAGTTCTTC. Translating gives CASSEVGEQFF.

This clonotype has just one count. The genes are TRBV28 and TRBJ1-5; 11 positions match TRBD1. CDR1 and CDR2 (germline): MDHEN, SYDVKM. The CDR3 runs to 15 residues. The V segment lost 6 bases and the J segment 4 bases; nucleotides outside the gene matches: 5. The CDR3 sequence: CASRYGQGANQPQHF. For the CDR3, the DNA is TGTGCCAGCAGGTACGGACAGGGGGCAAATCAGCCCCAGCATTTT.

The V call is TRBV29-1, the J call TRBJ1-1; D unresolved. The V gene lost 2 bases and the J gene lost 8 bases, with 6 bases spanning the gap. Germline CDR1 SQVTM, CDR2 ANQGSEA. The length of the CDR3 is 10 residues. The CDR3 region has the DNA TGCAGCGTTGAATTCCGAGAAGCTTTCTTT. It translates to CSVEFREAFF.

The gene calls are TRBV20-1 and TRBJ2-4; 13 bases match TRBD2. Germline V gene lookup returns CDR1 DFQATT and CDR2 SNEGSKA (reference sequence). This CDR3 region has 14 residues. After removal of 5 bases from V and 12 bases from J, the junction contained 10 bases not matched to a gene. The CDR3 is CSAGTSGRAQDQYF. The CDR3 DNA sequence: TGCAGTGCTGGTACTAGCGGGAGGGCCCAGGATCAGTACTTC.

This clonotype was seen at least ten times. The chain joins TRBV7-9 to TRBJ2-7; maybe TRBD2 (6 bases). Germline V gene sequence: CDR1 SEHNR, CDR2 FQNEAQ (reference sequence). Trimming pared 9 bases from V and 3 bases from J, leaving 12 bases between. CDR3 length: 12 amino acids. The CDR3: CASSGVGYEQYF. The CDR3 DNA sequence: TGTGCCAGTTCGGGAGTGGGCTACGAGCAGTACTTC.

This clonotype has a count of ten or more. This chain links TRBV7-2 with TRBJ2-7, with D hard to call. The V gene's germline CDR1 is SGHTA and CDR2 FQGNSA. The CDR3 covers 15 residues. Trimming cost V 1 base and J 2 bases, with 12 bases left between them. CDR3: CASSLVPPVTYEQYF. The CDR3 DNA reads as TGTGCCAGCAGCTTAGTGCCGCCCGTGACCTACGAGCAGTACTTC.

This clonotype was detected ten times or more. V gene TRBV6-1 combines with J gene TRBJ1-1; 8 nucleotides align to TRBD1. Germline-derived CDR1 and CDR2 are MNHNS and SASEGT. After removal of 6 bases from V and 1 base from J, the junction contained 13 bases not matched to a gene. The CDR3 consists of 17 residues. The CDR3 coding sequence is TGTGCCAGCAGGATCCTCCCCCGGGGGACAGGGAACACTGAAGCTTTCTTT. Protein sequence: CASRILPRGTGNTEAFF.

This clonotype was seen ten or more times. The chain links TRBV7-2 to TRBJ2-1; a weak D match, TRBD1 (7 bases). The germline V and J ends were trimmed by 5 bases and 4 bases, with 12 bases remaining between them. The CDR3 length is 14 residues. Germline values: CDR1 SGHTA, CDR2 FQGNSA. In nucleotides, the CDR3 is TGTGCCAGCAGCGCCCAGGGGGGTTACAATGAGCAGTTCTTC. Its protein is CASSAQGGYNEQFF.

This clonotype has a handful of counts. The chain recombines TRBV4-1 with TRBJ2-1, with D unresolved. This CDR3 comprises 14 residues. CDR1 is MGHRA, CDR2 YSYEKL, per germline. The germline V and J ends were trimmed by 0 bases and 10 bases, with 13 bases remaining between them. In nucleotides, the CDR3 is TGCGCCAGCAGCCAAGAAGCAGACGGGTTGGAGCAGTTCTTC. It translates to CASSQEADGLEQFF.

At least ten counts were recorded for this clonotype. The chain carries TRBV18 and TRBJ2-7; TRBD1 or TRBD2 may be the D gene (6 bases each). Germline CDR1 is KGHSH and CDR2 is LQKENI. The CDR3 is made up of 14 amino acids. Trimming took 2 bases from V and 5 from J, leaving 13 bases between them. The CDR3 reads CASSPFRGQDEQYF. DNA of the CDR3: TGTGCCAGCTCACCATTCCGGGGGCAGGACGAGCAGTACTTC.

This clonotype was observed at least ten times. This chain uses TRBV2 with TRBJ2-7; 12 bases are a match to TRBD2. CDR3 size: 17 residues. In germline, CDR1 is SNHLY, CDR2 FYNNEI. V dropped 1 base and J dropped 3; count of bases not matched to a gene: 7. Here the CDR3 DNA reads TGTGCCAGCAGTGAAGGCCGCTGGACTAGCGGGAACTACGAGCAGTACTTC. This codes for CASSEGRWTSGNYEQYF.

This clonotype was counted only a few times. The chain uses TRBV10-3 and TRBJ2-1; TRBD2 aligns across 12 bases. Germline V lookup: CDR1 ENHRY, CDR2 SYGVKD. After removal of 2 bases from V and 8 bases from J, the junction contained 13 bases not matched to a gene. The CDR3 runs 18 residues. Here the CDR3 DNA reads TGTGCCATCAGTGAGAGGAAAGGCCGACTAGCGGGAGAACATGAGCAGTTCTTC. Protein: CAISERKGRLAGEHEQFF.

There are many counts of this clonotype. For the CDR3, the DNA is TGTGCCAGCAGCCTCGGGATGGAGGGCACTGAAGCTTTCTTT. This encodes CASSLGMEGTEAFF. The rearrangement uses TRBV9 and TRBJ1-1, with D unclear. Germline V gives CDR1 SGDLS, CDR2 YYNGEE. This CDR3 contains 14 residues. V lost 4 bases and J lost 4, with 14 bases in between. Full variable domain (rest looked up from reference TRBV9 and TRBJ1-1): DSGVTQTPKHLITATGQRVTLRCSPRSGDLSVYWYQQSLDQGLQFLIQYYNGEERAKGNILERFSAQQFPDLHSELNLSSLELGDSALYFCASSLGMEGTEAFFGQGTRLTVV.